This paragraph reports one T cell receptor beta chain. Its antigen is not known. These data are taken from a study of siplizumab effects on memory and regulatory T cells. General study points: Naive T cells were seen as more diverse than memory cells and as major alloresponse contributors. Proliferating siplizumab-cultured Tregs lacked confirmed suppressive function. Just a small share of alloreactive clones was traced back to unstimulated subsets. Proliferating CD4+ or CD8+ clones, roughly 80-96% of them, lacked an assignable naive or memory phenotype.

Assay used: immunoSEQ multiplex PCR; TCRdb lists only in-frame clones, some missing. The sample holds some 100,000 clones, about 91% seen once. Germline CDR1 is SEHNR and CDR2 is FQNEAQ (reference sequence). Trimming took off 2 bases at V and 0 bases at J, with 8 bases between the two ends. The length of the CDR3 is 15 residues. The specimen sequenced was Tregs sorted from blood. This clonotype originated in a human donor in good health. The V gene is TRBV7-9, the J gene TRBJ1-3; TRBD1 might be the D (5 bases). The CDR3 nucleotides read TGTGCCAGCAGCTTACTTGGGACCTCTGGAAACACCATATATTTT. It translates to CASSLLGTSGNTIYF.